One and the same sample provided the 24 T cell receptor beta chains below, sequenced in a study of blood T cell repertoires in COVID-19 (dated by TCRdb to 2020 to 2021). Library construction relied on the immunoSEQ multiplex PCR assay. TCRdb stores this immuneACCESS table with in-frame sequences only. Part of the clones is absent; in the studies checked, under half of the shortfall reflects unresolved V genes, and no reason is known for the rest. Recorded for this sample are about 290,000 clones; around four fifths of them occurred a single time. The top ten clonotypes cover less than 4.5% of the sample. Sequenced input: peripheral blood. Receptors originate from a woman aged 50 to 60 with active or convalescent COVID-19.

The rearrangement links TRBV27 to TRBJ1-5, with 7 positions matching TRBD1. The CDR3 sequence is 15 residues long. Germline V gene data show CDR1 as MNHEY and CDR2 as SMNVEV (reference sequence). Trimming at V came to 3 bases and at J to 2 bases, leaving 4 bases not matched to a gene. CDR3 in DNA: TGTGCCAGCAGTTTGTCAGGGGGTGGCAATCAGCCCCAGCATTTT. This gives the protein CASSLSGGGNQPQHF.

This sequence joins TRBV1 and TRBJ1-2; the table gives TRBD1 as D, unverified against the DNA. TRBV1 is termed a pseudogene. This CDR3 is 16 amino acids long. This CDR3 is CTIAPGQGASNYGYTF. CDR3 coding DNA: TGCACCATAGCTCCGGGACAGGGGGCGTCTAACTATGGCTACACCTTC.

The gene calls are TRBV6-5 and TRBJ1-4; D is unclear. Between the trimmed V and J ends, which lost 2 bases and 4 bases, there was a span of 14 bases. The CDR3 has 16 residues. The germline V gene has CDR1 MNHEY and CDR2 SVGAGI. The CDR3 nucleotides read TGTGCCAGCAGTTACGGGAGGGCACAACGTAATGAAAAACTGTTTTTT. Protein: CASSYGRAQRNEKLFF.

This clone was seen a handful of times. The chain's CDR3 is CASSLDPGTSYTYEQYF. The DNA of the CDR3 is TGCGCCAGCAGCTTGGATCCCGGGACAAGTTATACCTACGAGCAGTACTTC. V usage is TRBV5-1 and J usage is TRBJ2-7, with D possibly being TRBD1 (6 bases). Germline CDR1 SGHRS, CDR2 YFSETQ. The germline V and J ends were trimmed by 0 bases and 2 bases, with 18 bases remaining between them. The CDR3 covers 17 residues. The entire variable domain, with the rest obtained from reference TRBV5-1 and TRBJ2-7, is as follows: KAGVTQTPRYLIKTRGQQVTLSCSPISGHRSVSWYQQTPGQGLQFLFEYFSETQRNKGNFPGRFSGRQFSNSRSEMNVSTLELGDSALYLCASSLDPGTSYTYEQYFGPGTRLTVT.

This chain links TRBV7-2 with TRBJ2-2; 9 nucleotides match TRBD2. Germline V CDR1 and CDR2: SGHTA, FQGNSA. With V trimmed by 1 base and J by 3 bases, 3 bases remained unmatched. The CDR3 totals 16 residues. As DNA, the CDR3 is TGTGCCAGCAGCTTAGAAGGCGGGAGGGACACCGGGGAGCTGTTTTTT. This encodes CASSLEGGRDTGELFF.

The gene calls are TRBV24-1 and TRBJ2-1, with TRBD2 matching 11 bases. The ends lost 3 bases at V and 8 bases at J; junction bases unmatched: 8. This CDR3 is built from 16 residues. CDR1 and CDR2 (germline): KGHDR, SFDVKD. This CDR3 is CATSDPTSGSGYEQFF. The CDR3 DNA is TGTGCCACCAGTGATCCCACTAGCGGGAGTGGTTATGAGCAGTTCTTC.

The chain carries TRBV19 and TRBJ2-1; 9 bases agree with TRBD2. V shed 5 bases and J 9 bases; nucleotides not matched to a gene: 8. The CDR3 loop spans 14 amino acids. Per germline, CDR1 LNHDA and CDR2 SQIVND (reference sequence). CDR3 nucleotides: TGTGCCAGTAGTCGCGGGAGGGCCTACGTTGAGCAGTTCTTC. This encodes CASSRGRAYVEQFF.

The chain links TRBV19 to TRBJ1-5; 7 bases align to TRBD1. Germline CDR1 and CDR2: LNHDA and SQIVND (reference sequence). After removal of 1 base from V and 0 bases from J, the junction contained 6 bases not matched to a gene. The CDR3 is made up of 17 amino acids. The CDR3 spells CASSIAAGTASNQPQHF. The CDR3 bases are TGTGCCAGTAGTATAGCCGCCGGGACAGCTAGCAATCAGCCCCAGCATTTT.

The gene calls are TRBV5-4 and TRBJ1-3, with D maybe TRBD1 (5 bases). V lost 4 bases and J lost 8, with 22 bases in between. The CDR3 is made up of 16 amino acids. In germline, CDR1 is SGHNT, CDR2 YYREEE (reference sequence). For the CDR3, the DNA is TGTGCCAGCAGCCGACAGCCCGCCAATGATGGTGACACCATATATTTT. Protein product: CASSRQPANDGDTIYF.

This clone was seen just once. This sequence joins TRBV2 and TRBJ1-1; D is possibly TRBD1 (5 bases). This CDR3 has 14 residues. CDR1 is SNHLY and CDR2 is FYNNEI in the germline V gene. V was clipped by 5 bases and J by 0 bases, with 10 bases between them. The CDR3 here is CASSRDRLNTEAFF. CDR3 in DNA: TGTGCCAGCAGTCGAGACAGACTGAACACTGAAGCTTTCTTT.

This clone was picked up a small number of times. The rearrangement uses TRBV7-8 and TRBJ1-2; D remains ambiguous. V gave up 8 bases and J gave up 6 bases, with 16 bases separating them. CDR1 is SGHVS and CDR2 is FQNEAQ in the germline V gene. The CDR3 extends over 13 amino acids. The CDR3 DNA is TGTGCCAGCCGTACGTGGGGAGAAGATGGCTACACCTTC. Its protein is CASRTWGEDGYTF.

The chain combines TRBV19 with TRBJ2-3, with a possible D match to TRBD2 (6 bases). V gave up 9 bases and J gave up 6 bases, with 16 bases separating them. Germline V gives CDR1 LNHDA, CDR2 SQIVND (reference sequence). The CDR3 runs to 13 residues. CDR3 sequence: CASGEDRRDTQYF. The CDR3 coding sequence is TGTGCCAGCGGGGAGGATAGAAGGGATACGCAGTATTTT.

The chain is built from TRBV29-1 and TRBJ1-4, with D unresolved. The V gene's germline CDR1 is SQVTM and CDR2 ANQGSEA. Trimming stripped 7 bases from V and 5 bases from J, with 8 bases between. CDR3 size: 11 residues. The CDR3 nucleotides read TGCAGCGGGGCCAACAATGAAAAACTGTTTTTT. Translation: CSGANNEKLFF. Full variable domain (outside the CDR3, taken from reference TRBV29-1 and TRBJ1-4): SAVISQKPSRDICQRGTSLTIQCQVDSQVTMMFWYRQQPGQSLTLIATANQGSEATYESGFVIDKFPISRPNLTFSTLTVSNMSPEDSSIYLCSGANNEKLFFGSGTQLSVL.

The J gene is TRBJ2-1, the V gene TRBV2; unclear D gene. V lost 3 bases and J lost 9, with 6 bases in between. Germline V CDR1 and CDR2: SNHLY, FYNNEI. The CDR3 extends over 11 amino acids. The CDR3 DNA sequence: TGTGCCAGCAGTGAGTACGGTGAGCAGTTCTTC. This translates into CASSEYGEQFF.

The chain's CDR3 is CASSNPPGGPLKNEQFF. The CDR3 region has the DNA TGTGCCAGCAGTAACCCCCCGGGAGGGCCCCTGAAGAATGAGCAGTTCTTC. This sequence joins TRBV5-4 and TRBJ2-1; TRBD2 aligns across 8 bases. V shed 5 bases, J shed 7 bases, and the junction held 17 bases outside the gene matches. The CDR3 has 17 residues. CDR1 is SGHNT and CDR2 is YYREEE in the germline V gene (reference sequence).

The genes are TRBV6-6 and TRBJ1-1, with 8 bases fitting TRBD1. Germline CDR1 is MNHNY and CDR2 is SVGAGI (reference sequence). This CDR3 contains 13 residues. The V gene end was trimmed by 6 bases and the J gene end by 6 bases; junction bases not matched to a gene: 6. CDR3 coding DNA: TGTGCCAGCAGACCGGACAGGGCTTCTGAAGCTTTCTTT. It yields the protein CASRPDRASEAFF.

CDR3 nucleotide sequence: TGTGCCAGCAGCAACCGCGGGGTTTCGTTTGGGAGCAATCAGCCCCAGCATTTT. It translates to CASSNRGVSFGSNQPQHF. The chain carries TRBV5-6 and TRBJ1-5; D is unclear. With 4 bases removed from V and 1 base from J, the gap between germline ends came to 21 bases. Germline assignment: CDR1 SGHDT and CDR2 YYEEEE. The CDR3 is made up of 18 amino acids.

The rearrangement uses TRBV5-1 and TRBJ2-1; a possible D gene is TRBD2 (5 bases). Trimming pared 7 bases from V and 0 bases from J, leaving 14 bases between. Per germline, CDR1 SGHRS and CDR2 YFSETQ. This CDR3 is 15 amino acids long. Here the CDR3 reads CASGLLEGSYNEQFF. In DNA form, the CDR3 reads TGCGCCAGCGGGCTACTAGAGGGCTCCTACAATGAGCAGTTCTTC. Full variable domain (rest looked up from reference TRBV5-1 and TRBJ2-1): KAGVTQTPRYLIKTRGQQVTLSCSPISGHRSVSWYQQTPGQGLQFLFEYFSETQRNKGNFPGRFSGRQFSNSRSEMNVSTLELGDSALYLCASGLLEGSYNEQFFGPGTRLTVL.

This chain joins TRBV27 and TRBJ2-7, with D possibly TRBD1 on 7 matching bases. The CDR3 sequence is 18 residues long. Germline-derived CDR1 and CDR2 are MNHEY and SMNVEV (reference sequence). V was cut by 4 bases and J by 2 bases, with 24 bases left in between. The CDR3 region is CASSSQGVWGDQAYEQYF. CDR3 DNA: TGTGCCAGCAGTTCGCAGGGGGTGTGGGGGGACCAGGCCTACGAGCAGTACTTC.

The chain combines TRBV20-1 with TRBJ1-5; 7 nucleotides line up with TRBD1. CDR1 DFQATT and CDR2 SNEGSKA come from the germline V gene (reference sequence). The V and J ends lost 3 bases and 10 bases, in that order; junction bases with no gene match: 9. The CDR3 totals 13 residues. The CDR3 reads CSASAGQVSPQHF. The DNA of the CDR3 is TGCAGTGCTAGTGCTGGACAGGTCAGCCCCCAGCATTTT.

The chain employs TRBV27 and TRBJ1-4; possibly TRBD1 for D (5 bases). Germline V gene data show CDR1 as MNHEY and CDR2 as SMNVEV (reference sequence). The CDR3 has 12 residues. Trimming took off 8 bases at V and 7 bases at J, with 11 bases between the two ends. The CDR3 nucleotides read TGTGCCAGCGGAGGGGTGACTGAAAAACTGTTTTTT. It yields the protein CASGGVTEKLFF.

This chain links TRBV11-2 with TRBJ2-7, with TRBD2 identical over 7 bases. The V gene end was trimmed by 8 bases and the J gene end by 3 bases; junction bases not matched to a gene: 16. Germline V lookup: CDR1 SGHAT, CDR2 FQNNGV. The CDR3 covers 16 residues. This CDR3 is CASGTPGGGRHYEQYF. The CDR3 DNA sequence: TGTGCCAGCGGCACCCCGGGGGGAGGACGACACTACGAGCAGTACTTC. Full variable domain (outside the CDR3, taken from reference TRBV11-2 and TRBJ2-7): EAGVAQSPRYKIIEKRQSVAFWCNPISGHATLYWYQQILGQGPKLLIQFQNNGVVDDSQLPKDRFSAERLKGVDSTLKIQPAKLEDSAVYLCASGTPGGGRHYEQYFGPGTRLTVT.

The chain has TRBV28 and TRBJ1-3; 8 bases agree with TRBD1. After removal of 5 bases from V and 2 bases from J, the junction contained 8 bases not matched to a gene. Germline CDR1 MDHEN, CDR2 SYDVKM. The CDR3 runs to 16 residues. The CDR3 bases are TGTGCCAGCAGTCCCTCGGGACAGGTCCCTGGAAACACCATATATTTT. Translation gives CASSPSGQVPGNTIYF.

J is TRBJ1-2 and V is TRBV3-1 (or the pseudogene TRBV3-2); D gene ambiguous. This CDR3 spans 12 amino acids. The germline CDR1 and CDR2 sequences are LGHDT and YNNKEL (reference sequence). V lost 6 bases to trimming and J lost 9 bases, with 14 bases between them. For the CDR3, the DNA is TGTGCCAGCAGTCACGGTGAGGTCCGCTACACCTTC. This sequence encodes CASSHGEVRYTF.